Listed below are T cell receptor beta chains from one sample, sequenced in a study of blood T cell repertoires in COVID-19. The method was immunoSEQ multiplex PCR; TCRdb's version includes in-frame clones alone and lacks a portion of them. In the table there are approximately 140,000 clones, approximately 79% of which are singletons. Sequencing was carried out using peripheral blood. These TCRs come from a man in his sixties with acute or convalescent COVID-19. CDR3s include the opening cysteine and the closing phenylalanine or tryptophan. D genes are given only for firm matches. Expanded clones get a size class; other rows say once, few or many, or leave the size out.

v_gene,abundance,j_gene,d_gene,CDR3nt,CDR3aa
TRBV2,NA,TRBJ1-1,TRBD1,TGTGCCAGCAGGCAAGAACAGGGGGCGTTCACTGAAGCTTTCTTT,CASRQEQGAFTEAFF
TRBV7-2,few,TRBJ2-7,TRBD2,TGTGCCAGCAGCTACATATCCGGGACTAGCGGGAGGCACGAGCAGTACTTC,CASSYISGTSGRHEQYF
TRBV19,few,TRBJ1-2,TRBD1,TGTGCCTGCTCAGGACAGGGCCTCAACGGCGTGGATGGCTACACCTTC,CACSGQGLNGVDGYTF
TRBV3-1/TRBV3-2,NA,TRBJ1-4,TRBD1,TGTGCCAGCAGCTCCTGGACAGGGGATGAAAAACTGTTTTTT,CASSSWTGDEKLFF
TRBV7-7,NA,TRBJ2-5,NA,TGTGCTAGCAGCTTAGCGCGCGGGATAGGGGAGACCCAGTACTTC,CASSLARGIGETQYF
TRBV6-6,NA,TRBJ2-2,TRBD2,TGTGCCAGCAGCCCCGAGGCGGGAGTAGGCCCCGGGGAGCTGTTTTTT,CASSPEAGVGPGELFF
TRBV10-2,NA,TRBJ2-2,NA,TGCGCCAGCAGTGCTCGGTTTAACACCGGGGAGCTGTTTTTT,CASSARFNTGELFF
TRBV7-2,NA,TRBJ2-3,NA,TGTGCCAGCAGCCCCAGCTTAGCGGCTCTGTCTACAGATACGCAGTATTTT,CASSPSLAALSTDTQYF
TRBV7-9,NA,TRBJ1-5,NA,TGTGCCAGCAGCCCCGACAGCGTGATTGATCCCCAGCATTTT,CASSPDSVIDPQHF
TRBV7-3,NA,TRBJ1-1,TRBD1,TGTGCCAGCAGCCCCGAGGGGGCGAGCGGTACTGAAGCTTTCTTT,CASSPEGASGTEAFF
TRBV7-8,once,TRBJ1-5,TRBD1,TGTGCCAGCAGTAAGGGACAGGGGTTTCAGCCCCAGCATTTT,CASSKGQGFQPQHF
TRBV19,few,TRBJ2-3,NA,TGTGCCAGTAGGGCTTTGGGGAGAGATACGCAGTATTTT,CASRALGRDTQYF
TRBV6-5,NA,TRBJ2-5,NA,TGTGCCAGCAACCGGGGAGGAACCGAGAGAACGACCCAGTACTTC,CASNRGGTERTTQYF
TRBV6-5,NA,TRBJ1-6,TRBD1,TGTGCCAGCAGTTACTCCGACAGGGCCCGCGGGCCCCTCCACTTT,CASSYSDRARGPLHF
TRBV5-1,NA,TRBJ2-3,NA,TGCGCCAGCAGCTTGACGGGAGAGGGCACAGATACGCAGTATTTT,CASSLTGEGTDTQYF
TRBV2,NA,TRBJ2-2,TRBD1,TGTGCCAGCGGGCGATCAGGGGGAGGGGAGCTGTTTTTT,CASGRSGGGELFF
TRBV3-1/TRBV3-2,few,TRBJ1-4,NA,TGTGCCAGCAGCCTGACAGGTGGTAATGAAAAACTGTTTTTT,CASSLTGGNEKLFF
TRBV6-5,NA,TRBJ1-5,NA,TGTGCCAGCAGTTACGGTGGACACGGCAATCAGCCCCAGCATTTT,CASSYGGHGNQPQHF
TRBV5-1,NA,TRBJ2-1,TRBD2,TGCGCCAGCAGCTTGGGGGATAGCGGGGGTAATGAGCAGTTCTTC,CASSLGDSGGNEQFF
TRBV27,NA,TRBJ2-7,TRBD2,TGTGCCAGCAGTTTGCAGCGGGGGAGCTACGAGCAGTACTTC,CASSLQRGSYEQYF
TRBV28,NA,TRBJ2-6,TRBD2,TGTGCCCGCAGTTTCGGGGGGGGTAACTCTGGGGCCAACGTCCTGACTTTC,CARSFGGGNSGANVLTF
TRBV30,NA,TRBJ1-5,TRBD1,TGTGCCTGGAGGGCACAGGGGAATAATCAGCCCCAGCATTTT,CAWRAQGNNQPQHF
TRBV7-9,NA,TRBJ1-2,NA,TGTGCCAGCAGCTTCAACACAGGGCCCTATGGCTACACCTTC,CASSFNTGPYGYTF
TRBV6-5,NA,TRBJ2-5,NA,TGTGCCAGCAGTCAGATTAGCGGTGGCGCTGAGACCCAGTACTTC,CASSQISGGAETQYF
TRBV4-2,once,TRBJ1-5,NA,TGTGCCAGCAGCGCCTGGGGGGGAAGCAATCAGCCCCAGCATTTT,CASSAWGGSNQPQHF
TRBV28,NA,TRBJ1-2,TRBD1,TGTGCCAGCAGTTTAGGACAGGGAGCTAACTATGGCTACACCTTC,CASSLGQGANYGYTF
TRBV28,NA,TRBJ2-3,NA,TGTGCCAGTGAAGCCGCAGATACGCAGTATTTT,CASEAADTQYF
TRBV3-1/TRBV3-2,NA,TRBJ1-2,NA,TGTGCCAGCAGCCAAATCCGGGCTGCGGGTTATGGCTACACCTTC,CASSQIRAAGYGYTF
TRBV4-1,NA,TRBJ2-1,TRBD2,TGCGCCAGCAGCCAGGGGGGGACTAGCCCCGGTGAGCAGTTCTTC,CASSQGGTSPGEQFF
TRBV6-5,NA,TRBJ1-1,TRBD1,TGTGCCAGCAGCCAACAGGGGTCCATGAGCACTGAAGCTTTCTTT,CASSQQGSMSTEAFF
TRBV2,NA,TRBJ2-7,TRBD1,TGTGCCAGCAGCCCGGACAGGGCCTACGAGCAGTACTTC,CASSPDRAYEQYF